A single sample is the source of the 10 T cell receptor beta chains below, sequenced in a study of response to subunit inactivated influenza vaccine (dated by TCRdb to between 2017 and 2018). The method was RT-PCR. Sequenced using an Illumina HiSeq 2500. TCRdb reworked the public reads: Q25 trimming with fastp, MiXCR clone assembly, productive beta chains retained. For every CDR3 protein sequence, its rows merge into one entry that carries the most common genes and DNA. Present in this sample are about 580,000 distinct CDR3 sequences, approximately 14% of which were seen just once. The top ten clonotypes cover more than 9.5% of the sample. The sequencing here drew on PBMCs from blood, taken less than 13 days after vaccination. The source is a man aged 45-65 years who received an inactivated influenza vaccine. Donor details come from another sample of the same person, matched by shared clones.

This chain uses TRBV28 with TRBJ2-2; D possibly corresponds to TRBD1 (5 bases). V lost 3 bases to trimming and J lost 2 bases, with 13 bases between them. Germline V gene data show CDR1 as MDHEN and CDR2 as SYDVKM. This CDR3 has 16 amino acids. The CDR3 region is CASSLGQVLNTGELFF. The CDR3 coding sequence is TGTGCCAGCAGTTTGGGGCAGGTTCTTAACACCGGGGAGCTGTTTTTT. Based on the CDR3 plus reference TRBV28 and TRBJ2-2, the full variable domain is DVKVTQSSRYLVKRTGEKVFLECVQDMDHENMFWYRQDPGLGLRLIYFSYDVKMKEKGDIPEGYSVSREKKERFSLILESASTNQTSMYLCASSLGQVLNTGELFFGEGSRLTVL.

The chain combines TRBV29-1 with TRBJ1-2; D ambiguous. Per germline, CDR1 SQVTM and CDR2 ANQGSEA. V was trimmed by 4 bases and J by 0 bases, leaving 9 bases between them. The CDR3 is 13 amino acids. The CDR3 nucleotides read TGCAGCGTTGCGACAACCACTAACTATGGCTACACCTTC. The encoded protein is CSVATTTNYGYTF.

The sample holds a few counts of this clonotype. This sequence joins TRBV27 and TRBJ2-1; perhaps TRBD2 as D (6 bases). The CDR3 sequence is 15 residues long. The germline V and J ends were trimmed by 8 bases and 2 bases, with 16 bases remaining between them. The V gene's germline CDR1 is MNHEY and CDR2 SMNVEV (reference sequence). CDR3 sequence reads: CASCRAGGAYNEQFF. CDR3 bases: TGTGCCAGCTGTCGAGCCGGCGGGGCCTACAATGAGCAGTTCTTC.

CDR3 amino acids: CASSYSTTGAYEQYF. Here the CDR3 DNA reads TGTGCCAGCAGTTACTCGACGACAGGGGCATACGAGCAGTACTTC. The chain uses TRBV6-2 or TRBV6-3 and TRBJ2-7; 8 bases fit TRBD1. Germline trimming cut 0 bases from V and 4 bases from J; bases unmatched to any gene: 5. In germline, CDR1 is MNHEY, CDR2 SVGEGT. The CDR3 sequence is 15 residues long.

This clonotype has just a few counts. The V call is TRBV29-1, the J call TRBJ2-5; D may match TRBD1 or TRBD2 (5 bases each). Germline V gives CDR1 SQVTM, CDR2 ANQGSEA. V was cut by 1 base and J by 4 bases, with 10 bases left in between. This CDR3 has 13 amino acids. The CDR3 coding sequence is TGCAGCGTTGAAGTTGCAGGGAGAGAGACCCAGTACTTC. It specifies CSVEVAGRETQYF.

This clonotype was seen a handful of times. The rearrangement links TRBV27 to TRBJ2-3, with D unresolved. The CDR3 sequence is 18 residues long. V lost 6 bases, J lost 3 bases, and 25 bases lay in between. Germline V CDR1 and CDR2: MNHEY, SMNVEV (reference sequence). The CDR3: CASSLYGVGVGTTDTQYF. For the CDR3, the DNA is TGTGCCAGCAGCCTCTACGGAGTAGGAGTGGGTACTACAGATACGCAGTATTTT.

This clonotype turned up a few times. This chain connects TRBV25-1 to TRBJ2-1; either TRBD1 or TRBD2 may supply D (6 bases each). This CDR3 has 16 residues. Germline-derived CDR1 and CDR2 are MGHDK and SYGVNS. Between the trimmed V and J ends, which lost 4 bases and 0 bases, there was a span of 13 bases. CDR3 nucleotides: TGTGCCAGCAGTGGGTGGCGGGACACCTCCTACAATGAGCAGTTCTTC. Protein sequence: CASSGWRDTSYNEQFF. The variable domain in full, with the rest retrieved from reference TRBV25-1 and TRBJ2-1, is EADIYQTPRYLVIGTGKKITLECSQTMGHDKMYWYQQDPGMELHLIHYSYGVNSTEKGDLSSESTVSRIRTEHFPLTLESARPSHTSQYLCASSGWRDTSYNEQFFGPGTRLTVL.

The chain is built from TRBV5-1 and TRBJ2-3, with TRBD1 matching over 10 bases. This CDR3 spans 17 amino acids. Germline assignment: CDR1 SGHRS and CDR2 YFSETQ. V was clipped by 0 bases and J by 4 bases; unmatched bases: 8. The CDR3 DNA follows: TGCGCCAGCAGCTTGGTCCGCGGGACAGGGGTCCCAGATACGCAGTATTTT. It is translated as CASSLVRGTGVPDTQYF.

This clonotype came up a few times. The rearrangement links TRBV25-1 to TRBJ2-7; D is unclear. With 3 bases removed from V and 9 bases from J, the gap between germline ends came to 12 bases. The V gene's germline CDR1 is MGHDK and CDR2 SYGVNS. CDR3 length: 12 residues. The chain's CDR3 is CASSDIQSGQYF. The DNA of the CDR3 is TGTGCCAGCAGTGATATTCAGAGTGGGCAGTACTTC.

The genes are TRBV20-1 and TRBJ2-1; a weak D match, TRBD2 (5 bases). Germline loops: CDR1 DFQATT, CDR2 SNEGSKA (reference sequence). The V end lost 3 bases, the J end lost 8 bases, and 11 bases lay between the germline ends. The CDR3 totals 12 residues. The CDR3 here is CSASFGVDEQFF. The CDR3 nucleotides are TGCAGTGCTAGTTTCGGGGTGGATGAGCAGTTCTTC.